Shown below are 21 T cell receptor beta chains from a single sample sequenced in a study of CD8+ T cells in alopecia areata (dated by TCRdb to the late 2010s). The library relied on the immunoSEQ multiplex PCR assay. RNA was extracted from all samples and reverse transcribed into cDNA as template for TCR sequencing. TCRdb took this table from immuneACCESS and kept in-frame rearrangements with V and J called. Such tables lack part of the clones; where checked against another copy, unresolved V genes explain under half of the gap, and the rest is unexplained. The sample contains 85,000 to 110,000 clones, around three fifths of them found a single time. The top ten clones comprise 8% to 10% of the sample. The sequencing sample was made of CD4+ T cells sorted from blood. These receptors came from a human donor in good health.

The V call is TRBV7-9, the J call TRBJ2-3; D assignment may be TRBD1 or TRBD2 (5 bases each). Germline V gene sequence: CDR1 SEHNR, CDR2 FQNEAQ (reference sequence). V was shortened by 5 bases and J by 2 bases, with 14 bases between the two germline ends. The CDR3 consists of 15 residues. CDR3 DNA: TGTGCCAGCAGCGCCCCCGGGACCATCACAGATACGCAGTATTTT. The encoded protein is CASSAPGTITDTQYF.

The chain has TRBV29-1 and TRBJ1-2; D gene uncertain. The V end lost 5 bases, the J end lost 5 bases, and 18 bases lay between the germline ends. Germline V gene data show CDR1 as SQVTM and CDR2 as ANQGSEA. The CDR3 loop spans 14 amino acids. Here the CDR3 reads CSVFPPGRVYGYTF. Written as DNA, the CDR3 is TGCAGCGTTTTTCCCCCCGGACGGGTTTATGGCTACACCTTC.

The V call is TRBV6-6, the J call TRBJ2-5; 8 bases are a match to TRBD1. CDR3 size: 12 residues. Trimming at V came to 7 bases and at J to 4 bases, leaving 2 bases not matched to a gene. Germline V gives CDR1 MNHNY, CDR2 SVGAGI (reference sequence). The CDR3 here is CASTGGVETQYF. In DNA form, the CDR3 reads TGTGCCAGCACAGGGGGCGTAGAGACCCAGTACTTC.

This clone was seen a few times. The chain uses TRBV7-2 and TRBJ2-5; 13 bases are shared with TRBD2. This CDR3 region has 15 residues. Germline CDR1 and CDR2: SGHTA and FQGNSA. With 2 bases clipped from V and 4 bases from J, the junction kept 1 base outside the gene matches. In DNA, the CDR3 is TGTGCCAGCAGCTTAAGACTAGCGGGGGGAGAGACCCAGTACTTC. Its translation is CASSLRLAGGETQYF.

Turning to this clone: One junction end does not reproduce the germline sequence, and a read error may be involved. This rearrangement joins TRBV7-7 to TRBJ1-2; D is ambiguous. Looked up from germline, CDR1 is SSHAT and CDR2 is FNYEAQ (reference sequence). This CDR3 has 13 residues. CDR3 sequence: CASSSRTGDGYTF. The CDR3 DNA reads as TGTGCTAGCAGCTCGAGGACGGGAGATGGCTACACCTTC.

This clone was picked up one time. The chain joins TRBV5-1 to TRBJ2-5, with TRBD1 matching over 8 bases. CDR1 SGHRS and CDR2 YFSETQ come from the germline V gene. This CDR3 has 15 residues. Unmatched junction bases numbered 9, after V lost 4 bases and J lost 4 bases. The CDR3 protein is CASSQGQGRGETQYF. The CDR3 DNA follows: TGCGCCAGCAGCCAAGGACAGGGACGAGGAGAGACCCAGTACTTC.

V and J are TRBV7-2 and TRBJ1-6; no firm D call. The CDR3 is made up of 14 amino acids. V was trimmed by 3 bases and J by 9 bases, leaving 12 bases between them. CDR1 is SGHTA, CDR2 FQGNSA, per germline. CDR3 amino acids: CASSFAGSASPLHF. CDR3 DNA: TGTGCCAGCAGCTTTGCTGGGTCTGCTTCACCCCTCCACTTT.

This clone was observed a single time. J is TRBJ2-5 and V is TRBV18; 7 bases fit TRBD1. The V gene's germline CDR1 is KGHSH and CDR2 LQKENI. CDR3 length: 15 residues. The V and J ends lost 2 bases and 3 bases, in that order; junction bases with no gene match: 6. The CDR3: CASSPDRASKETQYF. The CDR3 bases are TGTGCCAGCTCACCAGACAGGGCGAGTAAAGAGACCCAGTACTTC. Complete variable domain (other parts from reference TRBV18 and TRBJ2-5): NAGVMQNPRHLVRRRGQEARLRCSPMKGHSHVYWYRQLPEEGLKFMVYLQKENIIDESGMPKERFSAEFPKEGPSILRIQQVVRGDSAAYFCASSPDRASKETQYFGPGTRLLVL.

The gene calls are TRBV27 and TRBJ1-1, with D uncertain. The CDR3 contains 13 residues. Trimming took off 3 bases at V and 0 bases at J, with 5 bases between the two ends. In germline, CDR1 is MNHEY, CDR2 SMNVEV (reference sequence). DNA for the CDR3: TGTGCCAGCAGTTTTGAGGTGAACACTGAAGCTTTCTTT. Encoded protein: CASSFEVNTEAFF.

The chain employs TRBV27 and TRBJ2-6; no reliable D call. There are 14 residues in the CDR3. V was pared by 5 bases and J by 0 bases, with 5 bases between. The germline V gene encodes CDR1 MNHEY and CDR2 SMNVEV (reference sequence). The CDR3 DNA sequence: TGTGCCAGCAGTCCCCTCTCTGGGGCCAACGTCCTGACTTTC. Its protein is CASSPLSGANVLTF.

The V call is TRBV7-8, the J call TRBJ2-5; the match to TRBD1 covers 9 bases. With 4 bases clipped from V and 4 bases from J, the junction kept 7 bases outside the gene matches. Germline loops: CDR1 SGHVS, CDR2 FQNEAQ. The CDR3 is 15 amino acids. DNA of the CDR3: TGTGCCAGCAGCTCCCTTAGGACAGGGGTAGAGACCCAGTACTTC. Translation gives CASSSLRTGVETQYF.

CDR3 DNA sequence: TGCAGCGCCGGGACTAGCGGGGCAGATACGCAGTATTTT. This gives the protein CSAGTSGADTQYF. V and J are TRBV29-1 and TRBJ2-3; TRBD2 matches at 13 bases. Germline CDR1 reads SQVTM; CDR2 reads ANQGSEA. With V trimmed by 7 bases and J by 4 bases, 2 bases remained unmatched. CDR3 length: 13 amino acids.

The V gene is TRBV28, the J gene TRBJ2-1, with D tentatively TRBD2 (5 bases). The CDR3 consists of 19 residues. CDR1 and CDR2 from the germline V gene are MDHEN and SYDVKM. The V end was cut by 4 bases, the J end by 0 bases, with 22 bases between. The CDR3 reads CASSSPFVGLRSSYNEQFF. The CDR3 DNA sequence: TGTGCCAGCAGTTCTCCTTTCGTAGGACTCCGAAGCTCCTACAATGAGCAGTTCTTC.

The chain couples TRBV13 to TRBJ2-3, with a possible D match to TRBD1 (5 bases). CDR3 length: 14 amino acids. CDR1 PRHDT and CDR2 FYEKMQ come from the germline V gene (reference sequence). Trimming shortened V by 3 bases and J by 0 bases, and 7 bases separated the two germline ends. The CDR3 loop reads CASSLDTSTDTQYF. CDR3 in DNA: TGTGCCAGCAGCTTGGACACGAGCACAGATACGCAGTATTTT.

V usage is TRBV2 and J usage is TRBJ1-5, with 7 bases fitting TRBD1. J was trimmed by 4 bases and V by 6 bases; bases with no gene match: 12. CDR3 length equals 16 residues. Looked up from germline, CDR1 is SNHLY and CDR2 is FYNNEI. CDR3 protein: CASRPTGARFNQPQHF. DNA of the CDR3: TGTGCCAGCAGGCCTACAGGGGCCCGATTTAATCAGCCCCAGCATTTT.

The rearrangement links TRBV30 to TRBJ2-2; D is ambiguous. The CDR3 extends over 14 amino acids. Germline values: CDR1 GTSNPN, CDR2 SVGIG (reference sequence). With 3 bases removed from V and 1 base from J, the gap between germline ends came to 9 bases. The CDR3 loop is CAWRISWNTGELFF. In DNA form, the CDR3 reads TGTGCCTGGAGGATCAGCTGGAACACCGGGGAGCTGTTTTTT.

There are a few counts of this clone. The DNA for the CDR3 is TGTGCCAGCAGTCCGGAGGTAGGGAGGAGCTCCTACGAGCAGTACTTC. Amino acid sequence: CASSPEVGRSSYEQYF. This rearrangement joins TRBV28 to TRBJ2-7; tentatively, D is TRBD2 (6 bases). Germline CDR1 and CDR2: MDHEN and SYDVKM. CDR3 length equals 16 residues. The V and J ends lost 5 bases and 0 bases respectively, with 17 bases between them.

This sequence joins TRBV30 and TRBJ1-4, with D hard to call. The length of the CDR3 is 11 residues. Trimming removed 1 base at V and 7 bases at J, with 4 bases between. Germline V gene lookup returns CDR1 GTSNPN and CDR2 SVGIG (reference sequence). The CDR3 sequence is CAWSEREKLFF. The DNA of the CDR3 is TGTGCCTGGAGTGAGCGTGAAAAACTGTTTTTT.

This clone occurred a few times. The chain carries TRBV10-3 and TRBJ1-2; D might be TRBD1 (5 bases). The CDR3 totals 13 residues. The germline V gene encodes CDR1 ENHRY and CDR2 SYGVKD. V lost 2 bases to trimming and J lost 8 bases, with 12 bases between them. CDR3 in amino acids: CAISERGGPGYTF. In DNA form, the CDR3 reads TGTGCCATCAGTGAGAGGGGTGGACCCGGCTACACCTTC.

J is TRBJ1-4 and V is TRBV30; TRBD1 aligns across 9 bases. This CDR3 region has 13 residues. Trimming cost V 2 bases and J 10 bases; bases outside gene matches: 5. The germline V gene has CDR1 GTSNPN and CDR2 SVGIG (reference sequence). As DNA, the CDR3 is TGTGCCTGGAGTCAGACAGGGGGGGGAAAACTGTTTTTT. Translated, it gives CAWSQTGGGKLFF. Full variable domain (missing parts from reference TRBV30 and TRBJ1-4): SQTIHQWPATLVQPVGSPLSLECTVEGTSNPNLYWYRQAAGRGLQLLFYSVGIGQISSEVPQNLSASRPQDRQFILSSKKLLLSDSGFYLCAWSQTGGGKLFFGSGTQLSVL.

The chain recombines TRBV30 with TRBJ1-2, with TRBD1 as a possible D gene (6 bases). The CDR3 has 15 residues. Germline V lookup: CDR1 GTSNPN, CDR2 SVGIG (reference sequence). Trimming cost V 0 bases and J 8 bases, with 19 bases left between them. Here the CDR3 DNA reads TGTGCCTGGAGTGTAACTGTGGGGGGCGCGTCCGGCTACACCTTC. Residues: CAWSVTVGGASGYTF.